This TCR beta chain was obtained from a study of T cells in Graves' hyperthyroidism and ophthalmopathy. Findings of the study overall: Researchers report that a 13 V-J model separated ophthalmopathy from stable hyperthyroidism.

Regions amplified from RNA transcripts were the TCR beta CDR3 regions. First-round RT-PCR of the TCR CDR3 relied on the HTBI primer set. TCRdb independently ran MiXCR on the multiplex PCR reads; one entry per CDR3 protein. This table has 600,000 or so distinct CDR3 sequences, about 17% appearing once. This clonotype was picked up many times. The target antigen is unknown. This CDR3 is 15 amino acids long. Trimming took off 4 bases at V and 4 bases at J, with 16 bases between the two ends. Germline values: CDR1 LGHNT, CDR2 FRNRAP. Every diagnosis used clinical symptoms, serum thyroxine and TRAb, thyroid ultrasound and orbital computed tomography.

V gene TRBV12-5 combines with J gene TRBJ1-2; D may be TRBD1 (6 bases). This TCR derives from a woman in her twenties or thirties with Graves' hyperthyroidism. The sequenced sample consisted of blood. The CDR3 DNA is TGTGCTAGTGGTTCCTACGGGACACAAGTCTATGGCTACACCTTC. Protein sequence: CASGSYGTQVYGYTF.